This T cell receptor (beta chain) was captured by sequencing in a study of blood T cell repertoires in COVID-19. Measured with immunoSEQ multiplex PCR; TCRdb has only the in-frame clones, and not every one. The sample comprises just under 65,000 clones, around 80% of which are singletons, and 5.3% rests with the top ten. This CDR3 region has 14 residues. Looked up from germline, CDR1 is SGDLS and CDR2 is YYNGEE. The V end lost 4 bases, the J end lost 6 bases, and 17 bases lay between the germline ends. J is TRBJ2-7 and V is TRBV9; perhaps TRBD2 as D (6 bases). Sequenced input: peripheral blood. This clonotype originated in a human donor in a cohort sampled during active COVID-19. The CDR3, as DNA: TGTGCCAGCAGCTTTGGGTGGGCGCGGGGCGAGCAGTACTTC. Amino acid sequence: CASSFGWARGEQYF.